These T cell receptor beta chains were read from a single sample in a study of T-cell memory formation after mild COVID-19. Using its own MiXCR run on the 5' RACE reads, TCRdb lists one record per CDR3 protein. The sample holds roughly 28,000 distinct CDR3 sequences, approximately 12% seen once. Sequences were obtained from PBMCs or a T cell subset sorted from them (not recorded which). The receptor set was obtained from an adult woman who had mild COVID-19 (a few samples of this study predate the infection). Cell type and time point are not known. The CDR3 runs from the conserved cysteine through the conserved F or W. D genes are given only for firm matches. A row's size may be missing; if present it is once, few, many or a size class.

>TRBV19|TRBJ2-7|NA|many
CASSQFLDSTYEQYF
TGTGCCAGTAGTCAATTCCTGGACAGCACCTACGAGCAGTACTTC
>TRBV9|TRBJ2-3|TRBD1|many
CASSGTGGTDTQYF
TGTGCCAGCAGCGGGACAGGGGGCACAGATACGCAGTATTTT
>TRBV7-2|TRBJ1-2|NA|many
CASSLDQGHYGYTF
TGTGCCAGCAGCTTGGATCAGGGCCACTATGGCTACACCTTC
>TRBV7-2|TRBJ2-7|TRBD2|many
CASSLEGSGRGGMDF
TGTGCCAGCAGCTTAGAAGGAAGCGGGAGGGGCGGTATGGACTTC
>TRBV4-2|TRBJ2-7|NA|many
CASSQDLGGGRTGYEQYF
TGTGCCAGCAGCCAAGATCTGGGAGGTGGGAGAACGGGCTACGAGCAGTACTTC
>TRBV4-1|TRBJ1-5|NA|many
CASSQEIGAGQPQHF
TGCGCCAGCAGCCAAGAGATAGGGGCCGGGCAGCCCCAGCATTTT
>TRBV7-2|TRBJ2-3|NA|medium-sized
CASSLVLPTSTDTQYF
TGTGCCAGCAGCTTAGTTCTACCAACTAGCACAGATACGCAGTATTTT
>TRBV12-3/TRBV12-4|TRBJ2-3|NA|many
CASKSLVGTQYF
TGTGCCAGCAAGTCCTTGGTCGGTACGCAGTATTTT
>TRBV9|TRBJ2-7|NA|many
CASSVTHGSEQYF
TGTGCCAGCAGCGTAACTCACGGAAGCGAGCAGTACTTC
>TRBV7-8|TRBJ1-1|TRBD1|many
CASSLDRGDGTEAFF
TGTGCCAGCAGCTTAGACAGGGGAGATGGCACTGAAGCTTTCTTT
>TRBV7-8|TRBJ1-1|NA|many
CASSLVGGQEAFF
TGTGCCAGCAGCTTAGTCGGGGGGCAGGAAGCTTTCTTT
>TRBV20-1|TRBJ2-7|NA|many
CSAWTADGGEQYF
TGCAGTGCTTGGACAGCCGATGGGGGGGAGCAGTACTTC
>TRBV7-9|TRBJ2-1|TRBD2|NA
CASSFGTSGDEQFF
TGTGCCAGCAGCTTTGGAACTAGCGGGGACGAGCAGTTCTTC
>TRBV20-1|TRBJ1-6|NA|many
CSARDIGSSYNSPLHF
TGCAGTGCTAGAGATATTGGGAGCTCCTATAATTCACCCCTCCACTTT
>TRBV11-3|TRBJ2-7|NA|NA
CASSTRGGYEQYF
TGTGCCAGCAGCACCCGAGGGGGGTACGAGCAGTACTTC
>TRBV15|TRBJ2-7|TRBD1|many
CATSSGGTGMRGQYF
TGTGCCACCAGCAGCGGCGGGACAGGGATGAGAGGGCAGTACTTC
>TRBV18|TRBJ1-6|TRBD1|many
CASPERDRISSPLHF
TGTGCCAGCCCTGAAAGGGACAGGATATCGTCACCCCTCCACTTT
>TRBV12-3/TRBV12-4|TRBJ1-3|TRBD1|many
CASSYRGLGNTIYF
TGTGCCAGCAGTTATAGGGGGCTTGGAAACACCATATATTTT
>TRBV6-5|TRBJ2-7|NA|many
CASSYSAGSSYEQYF
TGTGCCAGCAGTTACTCGGCAGGGAGCTCCTACGAGCAGTACTTC
>TRBV20-1|TRBJ2-2|NA|few
CSAKTGATELFF
TGCAGTGCCAAAACTGGGGCTACGGAGCTGTTTTTT
>TRBV20-1|TRBJ2-7|TRBD2|many
CSARGERETNYEQYF
TGCAGTGCTAGAGGTGAGCGGGAGACTAACTACGAGCAGTACTTC
>TRBV19|TRBJ1-1|NA|many
CASSEQGRNTEAFF
TGTGCCAGTAGTGAACAGGGCCGGAACACTGAAGCTTTCTTT
>TRBV21-1|TRBJ1-1|NA|many
CASSKVGKTEAFF
TGTGCCAGCAGCAAAGTGGGTAAAACTGAAGCTTTCTTT
>TRBV10-3|TRBJ1-2|TRBD1|NA
CAISEPPTGNYGYTF
TGTGCCATCAGTGAGCCTCCGACAGGGAACTATGGCTACACCTTC
>TRBV24-1|TRBJ2-1|TRBD2|many
CATSMAQTSGTNEQFF
TGTGCCACCAGTATGGCTCAGACTAGCGGGACAAATGAGCAGTTCTTC